Ten or more counts support the clone carrying this T cell receptor beta chain. TCRdb itself ran the RT-PCR reads through MiXCR, one entry per CDR3 protein. The table records about 700,000 distinct CDR3 sequences, approximately 15% of them present only once. The CDR3 contains 13 residues. The ends were cut back, 7 bases at V and 0 bases at J, with 8 bases in the middle. From germline, CDR1 is SGHTA and CDR2 FQGNSA. This receptor was taken from a female donor in good health, serving as a healthy control. Sequencing input: memory CD4+ T cells from blood. V and J are TRBV7-2 and TRBJ2-3, with D possibly TRBD1 on 5 matching bases. CDR3 sequence (DNA): TGTGCCAGCACAGGGTCTAGCACAGATACGCAGTATTTT. Residues: CASTGSSTDTQYF.